Listed here are 26 T cell receptor beta chains from one sample, sequenced in a study of blood T cell repertoires in COVID-19 (dated by TCRdb to 2018 to 2020). Library construction relied on the immunoSEQ multiplex PCR assay. The table was pulled from immuneACCESS by TCRdb, which kept in-frame rearrangements only. Such tables lose some clones; where checked, under half of the loss comes from unresolved V genes, and the rest has no known cause. This sample is represented by some 200,000 clones; approximately 83% of them were singletons. The ten top clones hold less than 9.5% of the sample. The sequenced sample consisted of PBMCs or T cells enriched from blood (not recorded which). Receptor source: a man aged 40-55 years who had recovered from COVID-19.

V is TRBV6-5 and J is TRBJ1-4; D is undetermined. V shed 8 bases and J shed 8 bases, with 15 bases lying between them. The CDR3 consists of 13 residues. Germline CDR1 is MNHEY and CDR2 is SVGAGI. CDR3 in amino acids: CASVLAPGEKLFF. Here the CDR3 DNA reads TGTGCCAGCGTTTTGGCCCCCGGGGAAAAACTGTTTTTT.

The chain has TRBV5-6 and TRBJ1-1; possibly TRBD1 for D (5 bases). Germline V gives CDR1 SGHDT, CDR2 YYEEEE. Trimming cost V 4 bases and J 1 base, with 11 bases left between them. The CDR3 contains 14 residues. The CDR3, as DNA: TGTGCCAGCAGCCCGCGGACACGGAACACTGAAGCTTTCTTT. It is translated as CASSPRTRNTEAFF.

The rearrangement joins TRBV9 to TRBJ2-5, with D possibly being TRBD2 (6 bases). Trimming took off 0 bases at V and 5 bases at J, with 14 bases between the two ends. From germline, CDR1 is SGDLS and CDR2 YYNGEE. The CDR3 is 15 residues long. The DNA of the CDR3 is TGTGCCAGCAGCGTAGCCCCGACTAGGGGCGAGACCCAGTACTTC. Translated: CASSVAPTRGETQYF.

V usage is TRBV11-2 and J usage is TRBJ2-2; D uncertain. Looked up from germline, CDR1 is SGHAT and CDR2 is FQNNGV. V was trimmed by 7 bases and J by 6 bases, leaving 9 bases between them. The CDR3 is made up of 12 amino acids. The CDR3 nucleotides are TGTGCCAGCAACCCTGGGCCCGGGGAGCTGTTTTTT. Encoded protein: CASNPGPGELFF.

The CDR3 coding sequence is TGTGCCAGTAACCCGCGACAGAACACTGAAGCTTTCTTT. It yields the protein CASNPRQNTEAFF. The chain has TRBV19 and TRBJ1-1; D call uncertain. Germline CDR1 reads LNHDA; CDR2 reads SQIVND (reference sequence). This CDR3 is built from 13 residues. V gave up 7 bases and J gave up 1 base, with 10 bases separating them.

The chain combines TRBV13 with TRBJ2-1; 7 bases agree with TRBD1. V dropped 5 bases and J dropped 5; count of bases not matched to a gene: 3. In germline, CDR1 is PRHDT, CDR2 FYEKMQ (reference sequence). There are 13 residues in the CDR3. The CDR3 region is CASSPDRNNEQFF. DNA of the CDR3: TGTGCCAGCAGCCCGGACAGGAACAATGAGCAGTTCTTC.

This chain connects TRBV3-1 (or the pseudogene TRBV3-2) to TRBJ2-7; D remains ambiguous. Trimming stripped 1 base from V and 3 bases from J, with 7 bases between. CDR3 size: 13 residues. CDR1 and CDR2 from the germline V gene are LGHDT and YNNKEL (reference sequence). DNA for the CDR3: TGTGCCAGCAGCCAAGGAAGAGTCTACGAGCAGTACTTC. Amino acids: CASSQGRVYEQYF.

This sequence joins TRBV7-8 and TRBJ1-6, with D possibly TRBD1 on 5 matching bases. The V gene lost 1 base and the J gene lost 10 bases, with 17 bases spanning the gap. The germline CDR1 and CDR2 sequences are SGHVS and FQNEAQ. The CDR3 sequence is 16 residues long. The CDR3 reads CASSLGEGANRSPLHF. The CDR3, as DNA: TGTGCCAGCAGCTTAGGTGAAGGGGCTAATCGGTCACCCCTCCACTTT.

This clone was seen only a few times. The gene calls are TRBV5-6 and TRBJ2-5; D is possibly TRBD1 (6 bases). Germline CDR1 and CDR2: SGHDT and YYEEEE. The length of the CDR3 is 15 residues. The ends were cut back, 1 base at V and 2 bases at J, with 12 bases in the middle. This chain's CDR3 is CASSLRTGIQETQYF. CDR3 sequence (DNA): TGTGCCAGCAGCTTGCGAACAGGGATTCAAGAGACCCAGTACTTC.

There are a few counts of this clone. V and J are TRBV18 and TRBJ1-1; perhaps TRBD1 as D (5 bases). V gave up 1 base and J gave up 1 base, with 10 bases separating them. The CDR3 sequence is 15 residues long. From germline, CDR1 is KGHSH and CDR2 LQKENI. In DNA form, the CDR3 reads TGTGCCAGCTCACCACAAGGAGGGGCGAACACTGAAGCTTTCTTT. Its translation is CASSPQGGANTEAFF.

V usage is TRBV30 and J usage is TRBJ2-3; D may be TRBD2 (6 bases). CDR3 length: 14 residues. The germline V gene has CDR1 GTSNPN and CDR2 SVGIG (reference sequence). Trimming pared 1 base from V and 4 bases from J, leaving 12 bases between. The CDR3 reads CAWSARLVPDTQYF. DNA for the CDR3: TGTGCCTGGAGTGCTAGACTAGTACCAGATACGCAGTATTTT.

The V gene is TRBV5-1, the J gene TRBJ1-5; D gene ambiguous. Trimming removed 4 bases from V and 1 base from J, with 9 bases in between. Germline CDR1 reads SGHRS; CDR2 reads YFSETQ. CDR3 size: 14 residues. The CDR3 spells CASSLGESNQPQHF. As DNA, the CDR3 is TGCGCCAGCAGCCTCGGTGAGAGCAATCAGCCCCAGCATTTT. The full variable domain, with the rest looked up from reference TRBV5-1 and TRBJ1-5, is KAGVTQTPRYLIKTRGQQVTLSCSPISGHRSVSWYQQTPGQGLQFLFEYFSETQRNKGNFPGRFSGRQFSNSRSEMNVSTLELGDSALYLCASSLGESNQPQHFGDGTRLSIL.

The chain carries TRBV25-1 and TRBJ1-1; tentatively, D is TRBD1 (5 bases). CDR1 is MGHDK and CDR2 is SYGVNS in the germline V gene. V was pared by 7 bases and J by 5 bases, with 14 bases between. The CDR3 covers 13 residues. As DNA, the CDR3 is TGTGCCAGCACGGGGGGTGGTATGACTGAAGCTTTCTTT. It specifies CASTGGGMTEAFF.

The V call is TRBV2, the J call TRBJ1-2; the D is unclear. Germline assignment: CDR1 SNHLY and CDR2 FYNNEI. The CDR3 length is 13 residues. Trimming removed 9 bases from V and 5 bases from J, with 16 bases in between. CDR3 in DNA: TGTGCCAGACCATTGGGAGGCAGTTATGGCTACACCTTC. Translating gives CARPLGGSYGYTF.

This clone was observed a few times. The chain joins TRBV18 to TRBJ1-1; D remains ambiguous. The germline gives CDR1 KGHSH, CDR2 LQKENI. Trimming cost V 2 bases and J 0 bases, with 4 bases left between them. The CDR3 sequence is 13 residues long. The CDR3 loop is CASSPTMNTEAFF. In nucleotides, the CDR3 is TGTGCCAGCTCACCAACAATGAACACTGAAGCTTTCTTT.

This chain uses TRBV5-4 with TRBJ1-1, with TRBD1 identical over 7 bases. The length of the CDR3 is 14 residues. V shed 4 bases and J 3 bases; nucleotides not matched to a gene: 6. Looked up from germline, CDR1 is SGHNT and CDR2 is YYREEE (reference sequence). CDR3 sequence reads: CASSMTGRDTEAFF. CDR3 in DNA: TGTGCCAGCAGCATGACAGGGCGGGACACTGAAGCTTTCTTT.

This rearrangement joins TRBV4-3 to TRBJ2-1; D is perhaps TRBD1 (6 bases). Trimming took off 1 base at V and 6 bases at J, with 19 bases between the two ends. From germline, CDR1 is LGHNA and CDR2 YSLEER. CDR3 size: 17 residues. This chain's CDR3 is CASSQGLRTGTINEQFF. In DNA, the CDR3 is TGCGCCAGCAGCCAAGGATTGAGAACAGGGACAATCAATGAGCAGTTCTTC.

This rearrangement joins TRBV30 to TRBJ1-6; perhaps TRBD1 as D (6 bases). This CDR3 is built from 16 residues. The germline gives CDR1 GTSNPN, CDR2 SVGIG (reference sequence). Deletions cut 3 bases from V and 7 bases from J, with 19 bases between. The DNA for the CDR3 is TGTGCCTGGAGCAGCGGTTACGGGGGGGCCAATTCACCCCTCCACTTT. Translating it yields CAWSSGYGGANSPLHF.

The table lists this clone with many counts. The chain is built from TRBV29-1 and TRBJ1-2, with D tentatively TRBD1 (5 bases). The CDR3 spans 13 residues. Germline V gene data show CDR1 as SQVTM and CDR2 as ANQGSEA. V was trimmed by 5 bases and J by 6 bases, leaving 16 bases between them. The CDR3 DNA reads as TGCAGCGTTCCTCCCGAAGGGACTGATGGCTACACCTTC. It encodes CSVPPEGTDGYTF.

The chain recombines TRBV19 with TRBJ1-1, with D maybe TRBD1 (5 bases). The CDR3 totals 14 residues. Germline-derived CDR1 and CDR2 are LNHDA and SQIVND (reference sequence). V was trimmed by 4 bases and J by 1 base, leaving 10 bases between them. CDR3 amino acids: CASSRYGQNTEAFF. For the CDR3, the DNA is TGTGCCAGTAGTAGGTACGGACAGAACACTGAAGCTTTCTTT.

The chain employs TRBV18 and TRBJ2-7; perhaps TRBD1 as D (7 bases). The CDR3 is 15 residues long. CDR1 is KGHSH and CDR2 is LQKENI in the germline V gene. Trimming took 3 bases from V and 1 from J, leaving 13 bases between them. The CDR3, as DNA: TGTGCCAGCTCACCGGGCCAGGGGGGTTCCTACGAGCAGTACTTC. Translated: CASSPGQGGSYEQYF.

The rearrangement joins TRBV13 to TRBJ1-3; D uncertain. With 7 bases removed from V and 0 bases from J, the gap between germline ends came to 13 bases. Germline CDR1 and CDR2: PRHDT and FYEKMQ (reference sequence). The CDR3 runs to 15 residues. DNA of the CDR3: TGTGCCAGCACCAACCGGGGAGTCTCTGGAAACACCATATATTTT. It translates to CASTNRGVSGNTIYF. Full variable domain (remainder filled in from reference TRBV13 and TRBJ1-3): AAGVIQSPRHLIKEKRETATLKCYPIPRHDTVYWYQQGPGQDPQFLISFYEKMQSDKGSIPDRFSAQQFSDYHSELNMSSLELGDSALYFCASTNRGVSGNTIYFGEGSWLTVV.

The chain uses TRBV7-8 and TRBJ1-5, with D uncertain. V lost 2 bases and J lost 1, with 6 bases in between. CDR3 size: 14 residues. The germline CDR1 and CDR2 sequences are SGHVS and FQNEAQ. This chain's CDR3 is CASSLSVSNQPQHF. For the CDR3, the DNA is TGTGCCAGCAGCTTATCAGTCAGCAATCAGCCCCAGCATTTT.

The chain recombines TRBV29-1 with TRBJ1-1, with D uncertain. The CDR3 consists of 12 residues. From germline, CDR1 is SQVTM and CDR2 ANQGSEA. Trimming took 6 bases from V and 1 from J, leaving 9 bases between them. The DNA of the CDR3 is TGCAGCGTCAGCTGGAGGAACACTGAAGCTTTCTTT. Its translation is CSVSWRNTEAFF.

The V gene is TRBV10-1, the J gene TRBJ2-1; no clear D. From germline, CDR1 is WNHNN and CDR2 SYGVQD (reference sequence). The CDR3 has 14 amino acids. The germline V and J ends were trimmed by 3 bases and 6 bases, with 12 bases remaining between them. DNA of the CDR3: TGCGCCAGCAGTGACAGGCGTCCCCCCAATGAGCAGTTCTTC. Protein product: CASSDRRPPNEQFF.

The gene calls are TRBV5-1 and TRBJ2-3; D possibly corresponds to TRBD2 (5 bases). V was cut by 2 bases and J by 3 bases, with 13 bases left in between. Germline lookup yields CDR1 SGHRS and CDR2 YFSETQ. The CDR3 is 15 amino acids. The chain's CDR3 is CASSFSGGGTDTQYF. CDR3 in DNA: TGCGCCAGCAGCTTTTCCGGAGGCGGAACAGATACGCAGTATTTT. Full variable domain (outside the CDR3, taken from reference TRBV5-1 and TRBJ2-3): KAGVTQTPRYLIKTRGQQVTLSCSPISGHRSVSWYQQTPGQGLQFLFEYFSETQRNKGNFPGRFSGRQFSNSRSEMNVSTLELGDSALYLCASSFSGGGTDTQYFGPGTRLTVL.